These 17 T cell receptor beta chains were all obtained from the same sample, sequenced in a study of T cell repertoires in aging, cancer and after chemotherapy. TRB rearrangements spanning V, D and J were amplified using mixed TRB-A/B primers. TCRdb processed the multiplex PCR reads anew with MiXCR; each CDR3 protein has one entry. The sample comprises 10,000 to 15,000 distinct CDR3 sequences, roughly 36% of which are singletons, and 6.6% rests with the top ten. Amplification of TCR beta used genomic DNA extracted from peripheral blood. The sequencing sample was made of blood. The origin of the receptors is a human donor in good health. The donor label of this sample is uncertain.

The sample holds a few counts of this clonotype. This sequence joins TRBV19 and TRBJ1-4; D gene unclear. CDR1 is LNHDA, CDR2 SQIVND, per germline (reference sequence). Trimming removed 3 bases at V and 5 bases at J, with 10 bases between. This CDR3 is 14 amino acids long. The CDR3 bases are TGTGCCAGTAGTATGAGCCTTAGGAATGAAAAACTGTTTTTT. It specifies CASSMSLRNEKLFF.

This sequence joins TRBV6-1 and TRBJ2-7; 7 bases are shared with TRBD1. The CDR3 loop spans 14 amino acids. The trim removed 7 bases at V and 2 bases at J, leaving 8 bases unmatched. Germline CDR1 reads MNHNS; CDR2 reads SASEGT. CDR3 loop: CASTKGQIPYEQYF. Here the CDR3 DNA reads TGTGCCAGCACCAAGGGACAGATTCCCTACGAGCAGTACTTC.

Within the sample, this clonotype is medium-sized. The chain joins TRBV29-1 to TRBJ2-7; D possibly corresponds to TRBD1 (6 bases). This CDR3 is built from 14 residues. V lost 3 bases to trimming and J lost 6 bases, with 18 bases between them. The V gene's germline CDR1 is SQVTM and CDR2 ANQGSEA. CDR3 residues: CSVEPPGTPFEQYF. CDR3 bases: TGCAGCGTTGAGCCTCCCGGGACACCATTCGAGCAGTACTTC.

This clonotype qualifies as medium-sized. V usage is TRBV29-1 and J usage is TRBJ1-2, with 9 bases matching TRBD1. This CDR3 spans 13 amino acids. Per germline, CDR1 SQVTM and CDR2 ANQGSEA. With V trimmed by 4 bases and J by 7 bases, 7 bases remained unmatched. This CDR3 reads CSVGTGEEGGYTF. In nucleotides, the CDR3 is TGCAGCGTTGGGACAGGGGAAGAGGGTGGCTACACCTTC.

V and J are TRBV12-5 and TRBJ2-2, with no clear D. Trimming removed 2 bases from V and 1 base from J, with 2 bases in between. Germline V gene sequence: CDR1 LGHNT, CDR2 FRNRAP. The CDR3 is 13 amino acids. This chain's CDR3 is CASGLLNTGELFF. In DNA, the CDR3 is TGTGCTAGTGGTTTGCTGAACACCGGGGAGCTGTTTTTT.

This rearrangement joins TRBV12-3 or TRBV12-4 to TRBJ1-5; D call uncertain. The CDR3 is made up of 14 amino acids. Trimming removed 6 bases from V and 5 bases from J, with 14 bases in between. CDR3 residues: CASSTQVSDQPQHF. Written as DNA, the CDR3 is TGTGCCAGCAGCACCCAGGTATCGGATCAGCCCCAGCATTTT.

This chain uses TRBV15 with TRBJ2-7; D gene uncertain. Germline V lookup: CDR1 LNHNV, CDR2 YYDKDF (reference sequence). This CDR3 comprises 12 residues. V was shortened by 4 bases and J by 3 bases, with 7 bases between the two germline ends. The CDR3 spells CATSNPGYEQYF. The CDR3 DNA reads as TGTGCCACCAGCAACCCCGGCTACGAGCAGTACTTC.

Here the CDR3 reads CASSLGPQETQYF. Written as DNA, the CDR3 is TGTGCCAGCTCGCTGGGTCCTCAAGAGACCCAGTACTTC. The rearrangement uses TRBV18 and TRBJ2-5; D ambiguous. Germline V gene lookup returns CDR1 KGHSH and CDR2 LQKENI. The V end was cut by 6 bases, the J end by 2 bases, with 10 bases between. This CDR3 has 13 amino acids. Supplemented by reference TRBV18 and TRBJ2-5, the full variable domain reads NAGVMQNPRHLVRRRGQEARLRCSPMKGHSHVYWYRQLPEEGLKFMVYLQKENIIDESGMPKERFSAEFPKEGPSILRIQQVVRGDSAAYFCASSLGPQETQYFGPGTRLLVL.

The chain carries TRBV6-1 and TRBJ2-7; a weak D match, TRBD1 (6 bases). Trimming pared 4 bases from V and 3 bases from J, leaving 7 bases between. The CDR3 is 12 residues long. Germline V gene data show CDR1 as MNHNS and CDR2 as SASEGT. CDR3 residues: CASSGTDYEQYF. The CDR3 nucleotides are TGTGCCAGCAGTGGGACAGACTACGAGCAGTACTTC.

This clonotype was seen only a few times. The chain has TRBV5-4 and TRBJ2-3; D gene uncertain. The CDR3 has 16 residues. V was clipped by 4 bases and J by 0 bases, with 15 bases between them. Germline CDR1 SGHNT, CDR2 YYREEE (reference sequence). The DNA for the CDR3 is TGTGCCAGCAGCCCGAATGGGTGGTCTAGCACAGATACGCAGTATTTT. Protein sequence: CASSPNGWSSTDTQYF.

The chain uses TRBV19 and TRBJ2-7; 10 bases are shared with TRBD1. CDR3 size: 16 residues. Trimming cost V 4 bases and J 1 base; bases outside gene matches: 7. Germline assignment: CDR1 LNHDA and CDR2 SQIVND (reference sequence). CDR3 sequence: CASSTLPGQGSYEQYF. DNA for the CDR3: TGTGCCAGTAGTACGCTTCCGGGACAGGGGTCCTACGAGCAGTACTTC.

The chain is built from TRBV6-1 and TRBJ2-3; TRBD2 agrees at 16 bases. Unmatched junction bases numbered 10, after V lost 8 bases and J lost 5 bases. This CDR3 region has 17 residues. Germline CDR1 is MNHNS and CDR2 is SASEGT. The CDR3 DNA follows: TGTGCCAGCCAGGGACTAGCGGGGGGGCAGGGCATAGATACGCAGTATTTT. Protein product: CASQGLAGGQGIDTQYF.

In this sample, this clonotype turned up a few times. V is TRBV6-5 and J is TRBJ1-3; perhaps TRBD1 as D (5 bases). Germline CDR1 is MNHEY and CDR2 is SVGAGI. Between the trimmed V and J ends, which lost 4 bases and 15 bases, there was a span of 16 bases. The CDR3 totals 12 residues. The CDR3 sequence: CASSSSIRDEYF. CDR3 in DNA: TGTGCCAGCAGTTCATCCATACGGGACGAATATTTT.

The sample holds a few counts of this clonotype. The chain is built from TRBV27 and TRBJ2-1; D remains unclear. The germline CDR1 and CDR2 sequences are MNHEY and SMNVEV (reference sequence). V was clipped by 6 bases and J by 3 bases, with 15 bases between them. CDR3 length: 15 amino acids. In DNA form, the CDR3 reads TGTGCCAGCAGGACGGGCCCGACCCGCTACAATGAGCAGTTCTTC. Translation gives CASRTGPTRYNEQFF.

This clonotype was observed a few times. The gene calls are TRBV24-1 and TRBJ2-2; a weak D match, TRBD1 (6 bases). The V end lost 5 bases, the J end lost 6 bases, and 9 bases lay between the germline ends. The CDR3 contains 13 residues. Germline values: CDR1 KGHDR, CDR2 SFDVKD. CDR3: CATSAQGSGELFF. Written as DNA, the CDR3 is TGTGCCACCAGTGCTCAGGGGTCCGGGGAGCTGTTTTTT.

This clonotype has a handful of counts. The V call is TRBV11-3, the J call TRBJ1-1; no definite D call. The CDR3 totals 15 residues. V dropped 4 bases and J dropped 2 bases, with 14 bases sitting between them. Germline V CDR1 and CDR2: SGHNT, YENEEA. In DNA, the CDR3 is TGTGCCAGCAGCTCCCCTTGGACCGTTAACACTGAAGCTTTCTTT. Amino acid sequence: CASSSPWTVNTEAFF.

The table lists this clonotype with a count of one. The chain uses TRBV5-5 and TRBJ1-4; D is uncertain. There are 14 residues in the CDR3. Between the trimmed V and J ends, which lost 4 bases and 3 bases, there was a span of 10 bases. The germline V gene encodes CDR1 SGHKS and CDR2 YYEKEE (reference sequence). CDR3: CASSRRGSNEKLFF. In DNA, the CDR3 is TGTGCCAGCAGCCGACGGGGATCTAATGAAAAACTGTTTTTT.